The next 9 T cell receptor beta chains were all read from a single sample in a study of CD8 T cells in ankylosing spondylitis. A single record per CDR3 protein comes from TCRdb applying MiXCR to the 5' RACE reads. The top ten clones hold about 10% of a sample with approximately 200,000 distinct CDR3 sequences, 13% of them seen once. Sequenced material: blood, either unsorted or a sorted T cell fraction (not recorded which). These receptors originate from a female donor with ankylosing spondylitis or in good health (not recorded which).

This clonotype was counted many times. The chain joins TRBV7-8 to TRBJ1-4, with unresolved D. V was cut by 3 bases and J by 8 bases, with 10 bases left in between. The CDR3 is 13 amino acids. From germline, CDR1 is SGHVS and CDR2 FQNEAQ. The CDR3 nucleotides are TGTGCCAGCAGCTTGGGAAGGGCGGAAAAACTGTTTTTT. This encodes CASSLGRAEKLFF. The full variable domain, completed using reference TRBV7-8 and TRBJ1-4, is GAGVSQSPRYKVAKRGQDVALRCDPISGHVSLFWYQQALGQGPEFLTYFQNEAQLDKSGLPSDRFFAERPEGSVSTLKIQRTQQEDSAVYLCASSLGRAEKLFFGSGTQLSVL.

This chain uses TRBV11-2 with TRBJ1-1; no definite D call. Germline V gene data show CDR1 as SGHAT and CDR2 as FQNNGV. This CDR3 has 13 amino acids. The V end lost 6 bases, the J end lost 3 bases, and 11 bases lay between the germline ends. In nucleotides, the CDR3 is TGTGCCAGCAGGATCAATTTGGACACTGAAGCTTTCTTT. It encodes CASRINLDTEAFF.

This clonotype was observed many times. The chain joins TRBV7-6 to TRBJ1-5; no clear D. The V gene's germline CDR1 is SGHVS and CDR2 FNYEAQ. There are 14 residues in the CDR3. V was clipped by 0 bases and J by 6 bases, with 9 bases between them. The CDR3 spells CASSLADEGQPQHF. The CDR3 DNA sequence: TGTGCCAGCAGCTTAGCGGATGAGGGTCAGCCCCAGCATTTT.

About this clonotype: Mismatch with germline at one junction end may stem from a read error. This chain uses TRBV6-1 with TRBJ1-2; D not resolved. CDR3 length: 15 amino acids. Looked up from germline, CDR1 is MNHNS and CDR2 is SASEGT. The CDR3 loop is CASSEWNGANYGYAF. CDR3 nucleotide sequence: TGTGCCAGCAGTGAATGGAACGGAGCTAACTATGGCTACGCCTTC.

The chain employs TRBV6-5 and TRBJ2-1; tentatively, D is TRBD2 (6 bases). Germline CDR1 MNHEY, CDR2 SVGAGI. V dropped 4 bases and J dropped 8 bases, with 12 bases sitting between them. The CDR3 runs 13 residues. In DNA form, the CDR3 reads TGTGCCAGCAGTTCAGGGTGGAGGGATGAGCAGTTCTTC. Translation gives CASSSGWRDEQFF.

The table lists this clonotype with a few counts. The V and J genes are TRBV29-1 and TRBJ2-5; 7 positions match TRBD2. Germline lookup yields CDR1 SQVTM and CDR2 ANQGSEA. The CDR3 has 14 residues. V gave up 5 bases and J gave up 4 bases; unmatched junction bases: 10. Here the CDR3 reads CSVRYLAVGETQYF. CDR3 sequence (DNA): TGCAGCGTTCGATACCTAGCGGTCGGAGAGACCCAGTACTTC.

The table lists this clonotype with many counts. The chain is built from TRBV3-1 and TRBJ2-1; 10 bases agree with TRBD2. The CDR3 extends over 12 amino acids. V dropped 6 bases and J dropped 15; count of bases not matched to a gene: 8. Germline CDR1 reads LGHDT; CDR2 reads YNNKEL (reference sequence). The CDR3: CASRATSGSRFF. DNA of the CDR3: TGTGCCAGCAGAGCGACTAGCGGGTCCCGGTTCTTC.

The table lists this clonotype with many counts. The chain uses TRBV12-3 or TRBV12-4 and TRBJ1-2, with D hard to call. Trimming removed 6 bases at V and 8 bases at J, with 13 bases between. This CDR3 contains 12 residues. The chain's CDR3 is CASRSVGSGYTF. The CDR3, as DNA: TGTGCCAGCAGGTCCGTTGGCTCCGGCTACACCTTC.

The V call is TRBV29-1, the J call TRBJ1-2; no clear D gene. The V gene lost 4 bases and the J gene lost 7 bases, with 10 bases spanning the gap. The CDR3 covers 11 residues. CDR1 and CDR2 from the germline V gene are SQVTM and ANQGSEA. CDR3 bases: TGCAGCGTTGTAGAAGGAGGTGGCTACACCTTC. Translated: CSVVEGGGYTF. Using reference TRBV29-1 and TRBJ1-2 for the parts outside the CDR3, the full variable domain is SAVISQKPSRDICQRGTSLTIQCQVDSQVTMMFWYRQQPGQSLTLIATANQGSEATYESGFVIDKFPISRPNLTFSTLTVSNMSPEDSSIYLCSVVEGGGYTFGSGTRLTVV.